What follows are 29 T cell receptor beta chains derived from one specimen sequenced in a study of blood T cell repertoires in COVID-19 (dated by TCRdb to between 2020 and 2021). Receptors were amplified or captured by the immunoSEQ multiplex PCR assay. TCRdb holds this immuneACCESS table with in-frame rearrangements only. Some clones are missing; in checked studies, unresolved V genes explain under half, and the rest has no known cause. The sample contains 340,000 or so clones, about 83% of them found a single time. The ten largest clones represent around 3% of the sample. The sequenced material came from peripheral blood. These receptors originate from a man aged 30 to 45 with active or convalescent COVID-19.

This clone showed up just once. The chain employs TRBV5-1 and TRBJ2-3, with TRBD2 matching 13 bases. CDR3 length equals 16 residues. Germline CDR1 SGHRS, CDR2 YFSETQ. Trimming removed 4 bases from V and 2 bases from J; junction bases left unmatched: 4. This chain's CDR3 is CASSIGTSGVTDTQYF. The CDR3 nucleotides are TGCGCCAGCAGCATAGGGACTAGCGGGGTCACAGATACGCAGTATTTT.

This chain uses TRBV11-1 with TRBJ2-2; D might be TRBD2 (5 bases). Trimming stripped 1 base from V and 0 bases from J, with 6 bases between. Germline loops: CDR1 SGHAT, CDR2 FQDESV (reference sequence). The CDR3 spans 15 residues. The CDR3 nucleotides read TGTGCCAGCAGCTTAGGACTACCGAACACCGGGGAGCTGTTTTTT. As protein: CASSLGLPNTGELFF.

The chain joins TRBV7-3 to TRBJ1-2; maybe TRBD1 (5 bases). V was trimmed by 2 bases and J by 3 bases, leaving 10 bases between them. The CDR3 runs to 14 residues. Germline-derived CDR1 and CDR2 are SGHTA and FQGTGA. This CDR3 reads CASSLEGRDYGYTF. CDR3 DNA: TGTGCCAGCAGCTTAGAGGGGAGGGACTATGGCTACACCTTC.

This clone was seen a few times. This chain uses TRBV30 with TRBJ2-5; possible D gene TRBD1, 5 bases. V lost 1 base, J lost 5 bases, and 14 bases lay in between. This CDR3 spans 14 amino acids. CDR1 and CDR2 from the germline V gene are GTSNPN and SVGIG (reference sequence). In nucleotides, the CDR3 is TGTGCCTGGAGTGGAGGACACTTAGGGGAGACCCAGTACTTC. Protein product: CAWSGGHLGETQYF.

V and J are TRBV11-3 and TRBJ2-1; maybe TRBD2 (5 bases). Trimming pared 2 bases from V and 8 bases from J, leaving 28 bases between. CDR1 and CDR2 (germline): SGHNT, YENEEA. The CDR3 runs 19 residues. The CDR3 DNA is TGTGCCAGCAGCTTACGCCTCCATCCTAGCTCCACCCTGTACTATGAGCAGTTCTTC. This codes for CASSLRLHPSSTLYYEQFF.

The genes are TRBV19 and TRBJ1-5, with 10 positions matching TRBD1. The CDR3 has 14 amino acids. The V gene end was trimmed by 8 bases and the J gene end by 2 bases; junction bases not matched to a gene: 3. Germline CDR1 and CDR2: LNHDA and SQIVND (reference sequence). The CDR3 loop is CASGGTGGNQPQHF. CDR3 in DNA: TGTGCCAGTGGGGGGACAGGGGGCAATCAGCCCCAGCATTTT.

This clone was observed once. The chain uses TRBV5-1 and TRBJ2-1, with TRBD2 identical over 7 bases. The CDR3 has 16 amino acids. The V and J ends lost 5 bases and 0 bases, in that order; junction bases with no gene match: 8. CDR1 SGHRS and CDR2 YFSETQ come from the germline V gene. The CDR3 loop is CASRASGLSSYNEQFF. DNA for the CDR3: TGCGCCAGCAGAGCTAGCGGCCTGAGCTCCTACAATGAGCAGTTCTTC.

This clone occurred a few times. The gene calls are TRBV7-9 and TRBJ2-1, with 7 bases matching TRBD1. Germline trimming cut 9 bases from V and 9 bases from J; bases unmatched to any gene: 11. Germline CDR1 and CDR2: SEHNR and FQNEAQ (reference sequence). The CDR3 is made up of 13 amino acids. The CDR3 sequence: CASSQGLWFEQFF. The CDR3 DNA sequence: TGTGCCAGTTCACAGGGGTTGTGGTTTGAGCAGTTCTTC.

This chain uses TRBV11-3 with TRBJ2-3, with a tentative D call TRBD2 (6 bases). V dropped 1 base and J dropped 1 base, with 9 bases sitting between them. The CDR3 has 15 residues. Germline CDR1 SGHNT, CDR2 YENEEA. This CDR3 reads CASSLGVAGTDTQYF. CDR3 DNA: TGTGCCAGCAGCTTAGGAGTAGCGGGCACAGATACGCAGTATTTT.

The chain recombines TRBV7-2 with TRBJ2-1, with TRBD2 matching over 9 bases. Unmatched junction bases numbered 9, after V lost 3 bases and J lost 15 bases. In germline, CDR1 is SGHTA, CDR2 FQGNSA. CDR3 length: 13 residues. CDR3: CASSFRVAGVLFF. For the CDR3, the DNA is TGTGCCAGCAGCTTCCGAGTAGCGGGAGTCCTGTTCTTC.

This chain links TRBV4-3 with TRBJ1-1; TRBD1 matches at 9 bases. Germline lookup yields CDR1 LGHNA and CDR2 YSLEER. The CDR3 spans 19 residues. Trimming at V came to 0 bases and at J to 3 bases, leaving 14 bases not matched to a gene. The CDR3 sequence: CASSQDGSGTGGEDTEAFF. Here the CDR3 DNA reads TGCGCCAGCAGCCAAGATGGGTCAGGTACAGGGGGCGAGGACACTGAAGCTTTCTTT.

The chain links TRBV6-5 to TRBJ1-6; the D gene is possibly TRBD1 (5 bases). Germline V gene sequence: CDR1 MNHEY, CDR2 SVGAGI. The CDR3 runs to 14 residues. The V end lost 2 bases, the J end lost 7 bases, and 9 bases lay between the germline ends. The CDR3 DNA is TGTGCCAGCAGTTACGAGGCAGGGAATTCACCCCTCCACTTT. Its translation is CASSYEAGNSPLHF.

The V gene is TRBV28, the J gene TRBJ1-2; possible D gene TRBD1, 5 bases. Germline V gene data show CDR1 as MDHEN and CDR2 as SYDVKM. The CDR3 is 13 amino acids. V was cut by 3 bases and J by 8 bases, with 13 bases left in between. The CDR3 DNA reads TGTGCCAGCAGTTTTGGGCAGGGTTGGGGCTACACCTTC. Protein: CASSFGQGWGYTF.

This sequence joins TRBV5-5 and TRBJ1-5, with D possibly TRBD1 on 5 matching bases. Trimming removed 1 base from V and 7 bases from J, with 12 bases in between. The CDR3 is 14 amino acids. CDR1 SGHKS and CDR2 YYEKEE come from the germline V gene (reference sequence). The CDR3: CASSLILEGQPQHF. As DNA, the CDR3 is TGTGCCAGCAGCTTGATCCTGGAGGGGCAGCCCCAGCATTTT.

V usage is TRBV6-5 and J usage is TRBJ1-5, with 9 nucleotides matching TRBD1. The CDR3 totals 14 residues. Trimming took 8 bases from V and 9 from J; bases not matched to a gene: 11. Germline CDR1 reads MNHEY; CDR2 reads SVGAGI. The CDR3 loop reads CASVKDRGAGPQHF. DNA of the CDR3: TGTGCCAGCGTTAAGGACAGGGGAGCGGGGCCCCAGCATTTT.

This chain links TRBV5-4 with TRBJ2-2, with 7 bases matching TRBD1. J gave up 3 bases and V 1 base, and 3 bases lay outside the gene matches. CDR3 length equals 15 residues. CDR1 is SGHNT, CDR2 YYREEE, per germline (reference sequence). The CDR3 loop reads CASSLKQGYTGELFF. The CDR3 DNA sequence: TGTGCCAGCAGCTTGAAACAGGGGTACACCGGGGAGCTGTTTTTT.

The chain links TRBV2 to TRBJ1-6, with a tentative D call TRBD1 (5 bases). This CDR3 is built from 14 residues. Trimming took off 6 bases at V and 6 bases at J, with 12 bases between the two ends. The V gene's germline CDR1 is SNHLY and CDR2 FYNNEI. The CDR3 protein is CASSVEDINSPLHF. CDR3 in DNA: TGTGCCAGCAGCGTAGAGGACATTAATTCACCCCTCCACTTT.

The rearrangement uses TRBV7-2 and TRBJ2-3; D is possibly TRBD2 (5 bases). The V and J ends lost 11 bases and 4 bases respectively, with 16 bases between them. CDR1 SGHTA and CDR2 FQGNSA come from the germline V gene. The CDR3 consists of 13 residues. CDR3 sequence reads: CAVTSGSPDTQYF. CDR3 bases: TGTGCCGTTACATCGGGGTCCCCAGATACGCAGTATTTT. The entire variable domain, with the rest obtained from reference TRBV7-2 and TRBJ2-3, is as follows: GAGVSQSPSNKVTEKGKDVELRCDPISGHTALYWYRQSLGQGLEFLIYFQGNSAPDKSGLPSDRFSAERTGGSVSTLTIQRTQQEDSAVYLCAVTSGSPDTQYFGPGTRLTVL.

The rearrangement joins TRBV19 to TRBJ1-1; TRBD1 is a possible D gene (6 bases). Per the germline V gene, CDR1 is LNHDA and CDR2 is SQIVND (reference sequence). Trimming took 7 bases from V and 0 from J, leaving 18 bases between them. The CDR3 sequence is 16 residues long. CDR3 sequence (DNA): TGTGCCAGTACCCAGGGGCTCCCTCCCATGAACACTGAAGCTTTCTTT. Translating gives CASTQGLPPMNTEAFF.

The chain uses TRBV3-1 (or the pseudogene TRBV3-2) and TRBJ2-2, with a tentative D call TRBD2 (6 bases). The germline V gene encodes CDR1 LGHDT and CDR2 YNNKEL (reference sequence). The CDR3 has 15 amino acids. The V and J ends lost 3 bases and 5 bases respectively, with 13 bases between them. The CDR3 loop reads CASSHGTPQTGELFF. In DNA, the CDR3 is TGTGCCAGCAGCCACGGGACTCCCCAGACCGGGGAGCTGTTTTTT.

This rearrangement joins TRBV11-3 to TRBJ2-3, with D perhaps TRBD1 (5 bases). The ends were cut back, 6 bases at V and 3 bases at J, with 16 bases in the middle. CDR3 length equals 15 residues. CDR1 and CDR2 from the germline V gene are SGHNT and YENEEA. CDR3 nucleotides: TGTGCCAGCAGTGGGGCCCACAGTTCGACAGATACGCAGTATTTT. Residues: CASSGAHSSTDTQYF.

The chain couples TRBV9 to TRBJ1-2; the D gene is possibly TRBD1 (5 bases). Germline CDR1 reads SGDLS; CDR2 reads YYNGEE. This CDR3 contains 12 residues. Between the trimmed V and J ends, which lost 7 bases and 5 bases, there was a span of 12 bases. CDR3 region: CASAYDSYGYTF. As DNA, the CDR3 is TGTGCCAGCGCCTACGACAGTTATGGCTACACCTTC.

This chain uses TRBV5-1 with TRBJ1-3; D unresolved. This CDR3 comprises 14 residues. Germline V lookup: CDR1 SGHRS, CDR2 YFSETQ. V gave up 3 bases and J gave up 1 base, with 8 bases separating them. The CDR3: CASSSQSSGNTIYF. As DNA, the CDR3 is TGCGCCAGCAGCTCACAGAGTTCTGGAAACACCATATATTTT. The full variable domain, its missing parts supplied by reference TRBV5-1 and TRBJ1-3, is KAGVTQTPRYLIKTRGQQVTLSCSPISGHRSVSWYQQTPGQGLQFLFEYFSETQRNKGNFPGRFSGRQFSNSRSEMNVSTLELGDSALYLCASSSQSSGNTIYFGEGSWLTVV.

The V call is TRBV6-4, the J call TRBJ2-1; D uncertain. CDR3 length equals 16 residues. Germline V gene lookup returns CDR1 MRHNA and CDR2 SNTAGT. Trimming removed 0 bases from V and 4 bases from J, with 13 bases in between. The CDR3, as DNA: TGTGCCAGCAGTGACTCGGTATTCAGAAGTTACAATGAGCAGTTCTTC. This codes for CASSDSVFRSYNEQFF.

V gene TRBV5-6 combines with J gene TRBJ1-6; weak D call: TRBD1 (5 bases). The V and J ends lost 5 bases and 2 bases respectively, with 14 bases between them. This CDR3 spans 16 amino acids. CDR1 SGHDT and CDR2 YYEEEE come from the germline V gene. For the CDR3, the DNA is TGTGCCAGCAGTAGGACATCTCTACCCTATAATTCACCCCTCCACTTT. Residues: CASSRTSLPYNSPLHF.

This clone was seen once. V is TRBV6-5 and J is TRBJ2-4; D may be TRBD2 (6 bases). The CDR3 consists of 13 residues. Germline V gives CDR1 MNHEY, CDR2 SVGAGI. Trimming stripped 2 bases from V and 9 bases from J, with 11 bases between. The DNA of the CDR3 is TGTGCCAGCAGTTACGGTCGGGGAGGCATTCAGTACTTC. Its translation: CASSYGRGGIQYF.

This clone appeared once. The V call is TRBV19, the J call TRBJ1-2; 7 nucleotides align to TRBD1. This CDR3 is built from 17 residues. The germline V gene encodes CDR1 LNHDA and CDR2 SQIVND (reference sequence). V lost 2 bases and J lost 5; bases outside the gene matches: 14. CDR3 DNA: TGTGCCAGTAGTATACGGCCCTTGAGGGGGCCTGGGTATGGCTACACCTTC. Translated: CASSIRPLRGPGYGYTF.

This clone showed up just a few times. The chain is built from TRBV7-3 and TRBJ1-1; D not resolved. CDR1 is SGHTA and CDR2 is FQGTGA in the germline V gene. V shed 2 bases and J shed 1 base, with 5 bases lying between them. This CDR3 contains 13 residues. The DNA of the CDR3 is TGTGCCAGCAGCTTATCTAGGAACACTGAAGCTTTCTTT. Protein: CASSLSRNTEAFF.

The V and J genes are TRBV10-3 and TRBJ2-3; 14 nucleotides agree with TRBD2. The CDR3 runs to 17 residues. From germline, CDR1 is ENHRY and CDR2 SYGVKD. Unmatched junction bases numbered 13, after V lost 11 bases and J lost 3 bases. Here the CDR3 reads CAAHPGLAGDGTDTQYF. The CDR3 DNA reads TGTGCCGCCCACCCGGGACTAGCGGGAGATGGGACAGATACGCAGTATTTT.